These 6 T cell receptor beta chains were all obtained from the same sample, sequenced in a study of response to subunit inactivated influenza vaccine. TCRdb recomputed calls from the RT-PCR reads with MiXCR, one row per CDR3 protein. In the table there are roughly 700,000 distinct CDR3 sequences, approximately 15% of which are singletons. Sequencing used PBMCs from blood, obtained around 14 days before vaccination. These receptors originate from a man aged 50-59 years who received an inactivated influenza vaccine.

V and J are TRBV4-2 and TRBJ2-2; TRBD2 agrees at 10 bases. CDR3 length equals 18 residues. Per the germline V gene, CDR1 is LGHNA and CDR2 is YNFKEQ. Germline trimming cut 1 base from V and 0 bases from J; bases unmatched to any gene: 5. The CDR3 nucleotides read TGTGCCAGCAGCCAAGCCCTAGCGGGAGCCTCGAACACCGGGGAGCTGTTTTTT. Its protein product is CASSQALAGASNTGELFF.

The genes are TRBV5-1 and TRBJ1-1, with D maybe TRBD1 (5 bases). Germline V CDR1 and CDR2: SGHRS, YFSETQ. V lost 0 bases and J 3 bases, leaving 15 bases between the germline ends. There are 16 residues in the CDR3. The CDR3 is CASSLEEGLVDTEAFF. In nucleotides, the CDR3 is TGCGCCAGCAGCTTGGAGGAGGGGTTAGTGGACACTGAAGCTTTCTTT. Together with reference TRBV5-1 and TRBJ1-1, the CDR3 gives the full variable domain: KAGVTQTPRYLIKTRGQQVTLSCSPISGHRSVSWYQQTPGQGLQFLFEYFSETQRNKGNFPGRFSGRQFSNSRSEMNVSTLELGDSALYLCASSLEEGLVDTEAFFGQGTRLTVV.

This clonotype was found many times. V is TRBV20-1 and J is TRBJ1-1; 7 bases match TRBD1. The CDR3 spans 14 residues. V lost 4 bases to trimming and J lost 3 bases; unmatched junction nucleotides: 8. Germline-derived CDR1 and CDR2 are DFQATT and SNEGSKA (reference sequence). The CDR3 DNA follows: TGCAGTGCTACAACACGACAGGGTTACACTGAAGCTTTCTTT. Protein product: CSATTRQGYTEAFF.

This clonotype occurred a few times. This chain joins TRBV25-1 and TRBJ2-5; a weak D match, TRBD1 (5 bases). The germline V gene has CDR1 MGHDK and CDR2 SYGVNS. This CDR3 contains 15 residues. V lost 1 base, J lost 1 base, and 10 bases lay in between. CDR3 nucleotides: TGTGCCAGCAGTGAATGGGGCAGTACCCAAGAGACCCAGTACTTC. Its protein product is CASSEWGSTQETQYF. Looking up the rest from reference TRBV25-1 and TRBJ2-5 gives the full variable domain: EADIYQTPRYLVIGTGKKITLECSQTMGHDKMYWYQQDPGMELHLIHYSYGVNSTEKGDLSSESTVSRIRTEHFPLTLESARPSHTSQYLCASSEWGSTQETQYFGPGTRLLVL.

J is TRBJ2-7 and V is TRBV9; 12 nucleotides line up with TRBD2. J was trimmed by 5 bases and V by 2 bases; bases with no gene match: 5. This CDR3 spans 15 amino acids. The germline gives CDR1 SGDLS, CDR2 YYNGEE. CDR3 loop: CASSVTSGRNNEQYF. CDR3 in DNA: TGTGCCAGCAGCGTTACTAGCGGGAGGAACAACGAGCAGTACTTC.

V usage is TRBV6-2 or TRBV6-3 and J usage is TRBJ2-7; the D is unclear. Per the germline V gene, CDR1 is MNHEY and CDR2 is SVGEGT. This CDR3 comprises 15 residues. V shed 7 bases and J shed 5 bases, with 21 bases lying between them. The CDR3 DNA reads TGTGCCAGCACCTACGGGCCGATCCCGTACAACGAGCAGTACTTC. The encoded protein is CASTYGPIPYNEQYF.